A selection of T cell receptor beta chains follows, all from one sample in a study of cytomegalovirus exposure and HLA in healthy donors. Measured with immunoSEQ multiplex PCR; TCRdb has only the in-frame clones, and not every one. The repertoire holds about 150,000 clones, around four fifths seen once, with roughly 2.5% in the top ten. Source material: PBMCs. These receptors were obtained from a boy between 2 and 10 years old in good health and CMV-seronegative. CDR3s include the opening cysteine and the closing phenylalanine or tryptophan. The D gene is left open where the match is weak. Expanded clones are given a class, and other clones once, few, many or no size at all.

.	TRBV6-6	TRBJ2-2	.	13	TGTGCCAGCAGTTATATAAACACCGGGGAGCTGTTTTTT	CASSYINTGELFF
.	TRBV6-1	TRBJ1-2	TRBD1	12	TGTGCAAGTGTAGGACAGGGATATGGCTACACCTTC	CASVGQGYGYTF
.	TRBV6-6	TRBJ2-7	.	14	TGTGCCAGCAGTCGCGGGGACAGCCTCTACGAGCAGTACTTC	CASSRGDSLYEQYF
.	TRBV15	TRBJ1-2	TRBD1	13	TGTGCCACCAGCATCGGGACAGGGGATGGCTACACCTTC	CATSIGTGDGYTF
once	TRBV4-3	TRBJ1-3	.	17	TGCGCCAGCAGCCAAGAGCCCCCCGGTTCACTTGGAAACACCATATATTTT	CASSQEPPGSLGNTIYF
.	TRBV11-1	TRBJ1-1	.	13	TGTGCCAGCAGCACAGGGATTTACACTGAAGCTTTCTTT	CASSTGIYTEAFF
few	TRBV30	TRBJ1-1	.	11	TGTGCCTGGATGGTGGGGTACAGGGCTTTCTTT	CAWMVGYRAFF
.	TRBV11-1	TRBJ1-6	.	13	TGTGCCAGCAGCTTAGAGGGGAATTCACCCCTCCACTTT	CASSLEGNSPLHF
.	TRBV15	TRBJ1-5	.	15	TGTGCCACCAGAAGCGCGGGGCCAGGGCTTAAGCCCCAGCATTTT	CATRSAGPGLKPQHF
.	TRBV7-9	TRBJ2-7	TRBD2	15	TGTGCCAGCAGCTTGCCGGGGGGGGAGGGCTACGAGCAGTACTTC	CASSLPGGEGYEQYF
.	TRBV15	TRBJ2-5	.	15	TGTGCCACCAGCAGGGGGTTTCAGGGCCAAGAGACCCAGTACTTC	CATSRGFQGQETQYF
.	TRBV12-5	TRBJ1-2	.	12	TGTGCTAGTGGTTTGGGGACACAGGGTACCACCTTC	CASGLGTQGTTF
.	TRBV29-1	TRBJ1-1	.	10	TGCAGCGGAGGGATCGCTGAAGCTTTCTTT	CSGGIAEAFF
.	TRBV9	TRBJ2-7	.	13	TGTGCCAGCAGCGTAGCGGGGGCCTACGAGCAGTACTTC	CASSVAGAYEQYF
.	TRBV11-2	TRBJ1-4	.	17	TGTGCCAGCAGCTTTAGCCCCCTCCCGGCCTATAATGAAAAACTGTTTTTT	CASSFSPLPAYNEKLFF
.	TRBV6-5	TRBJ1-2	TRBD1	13	TGTGCCAGCTGCCGGGACAGGTCCTATGGCTACACCTTC	CASCRDRSYGYTF
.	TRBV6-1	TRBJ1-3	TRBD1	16	TGTGCCAGCAGTCAAGTACAGGGGATCTCTGGAAACACCATATATTTT	CASSQVQGISGNTIYF
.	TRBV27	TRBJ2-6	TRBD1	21	TGTGCCAGCAGCTCCCCTAACAGGGACAGTCAAATATACTCTGGGGCCAACGTCCTGACTTTC	CASSSPNRDSQIYSGANVLTF
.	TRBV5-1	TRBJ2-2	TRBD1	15	TGCGCCAGCAGCCTGACAGGGGGCAACACCGGGGAGCTGTTTTTT	CASSLTGGNTGELFF
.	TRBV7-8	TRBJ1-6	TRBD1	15	TGTGCCAGCAGCCCCTCGGGACAGTATAATTCACCCCTCCACTTT	CASSPSGQYNSPLHF
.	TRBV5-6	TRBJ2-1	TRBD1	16	TGTGCCAGCAGCGGGGCCCCGGGACAGGATTACAATGAGCAGTTCTTC	CASSGAPGQDYNEQFF
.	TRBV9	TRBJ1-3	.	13	TGTGCCAGCAGCGGGCCAGGGGGAAACACCATATATTTT	CASSGPGGNTIYF
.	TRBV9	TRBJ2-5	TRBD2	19	TGTGCCAGCAGCGTAGCAAGTGTTTATACTAGCGGGGAACAAGAGACCCAGTACTTC	CASSVASVYTSGEQETQYF
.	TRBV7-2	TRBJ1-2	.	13	TGTGCCAGCGCTCCAGGGGCCCTCTATGGCTACACCTTC	CASAPGALYGYTF
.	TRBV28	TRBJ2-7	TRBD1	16	TGTGCCAGCAGTTTAGTGGGGACAGGGACGAGGCACGAGCAGTACTTC	CASSLVGTGTRHEQYF
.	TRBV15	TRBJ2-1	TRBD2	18	TGTGCCACCAGCAGAGATAGGTTGGGCAGGGTAAAGCGGGGGGAAGAGTTCTTC	CATSRDRLGRVKRGEEFF
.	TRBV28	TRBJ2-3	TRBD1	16	TGTGCCAGCAGTCAACCATGGGACAGGGAAACAGATACGCAGTATTTT	CASSQPWDRETDTQYF
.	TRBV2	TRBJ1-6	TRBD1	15	TGTGCCAGCAGTGTTACCGGGACAGGGGATTCACCCCTCCACTTT	CASSVTGTGDSPLHF
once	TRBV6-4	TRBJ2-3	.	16	TGTGCCAGCAGTGGTAGTGCGGGGACTAGCACAGATACGCAGTATTTT	CASSGSAGTSTDTQYF
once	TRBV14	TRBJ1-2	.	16	TGTGCCAGCAGCCAAGGCGGGAATCCGGGGTTGACGGGCTACACCTTC	CASSQGGNPGLTGYTF
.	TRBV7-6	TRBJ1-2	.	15	TGTGCCAGCAGCCCGTCGGACAGCTCTTACTATGGCTACACCTTC	CASSPSDSSYYGYTF
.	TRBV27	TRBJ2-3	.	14	TGTGCCAGCAGTTTGCTCGGCGGGTCTCAGGCGCAGTATTTT	CASSLLGGSQAQYF
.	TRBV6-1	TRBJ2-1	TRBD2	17	TGTGCCAGCAGTGAAGAACTAGCGGGAATTCCCTACAATGAGCAGTTCTTC	CASSEELAGIPYNEQFF
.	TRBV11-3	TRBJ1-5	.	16	TGTGCCAGCAGCTTAGAACCGACAGGCCCCAATCAGCCCCAGCATTTT	CASSLEPTGPNQPQHF
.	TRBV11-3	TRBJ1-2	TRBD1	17	TGTGCCAGCAGCAAGAATTCCATGGGACAGGGATTTAGCGGCTACACCTTC	CASSKNSMGQGFSGYTF
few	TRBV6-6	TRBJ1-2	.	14	TGTGCCAGCAGCAACAGGGCGTCCAACTATGGCTACACCTTC	CASSNRASNYGYTF
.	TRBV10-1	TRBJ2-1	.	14	TGCGCCAGCAGTGAATCTCCTTCGGCAGGTGAGCAGTTCTTC	CASSESPSAGEQFF
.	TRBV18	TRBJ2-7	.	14	TGTGCCAGCTCACCTCGGGAAGGGAGGACCGAGCAGTACTTC	CASSPREGRTEQYF
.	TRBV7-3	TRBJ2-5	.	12	TGTGCCAGCAGCTTACAGGGGGAGACCCAGTACTTC	CASSLQGETQYF
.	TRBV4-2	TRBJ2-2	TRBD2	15	TGTGCCAGCAGCCAAGCGGGACTAGCGGGCGGGGAGCTGTTTTTT	CASSQAGLAGGELFF